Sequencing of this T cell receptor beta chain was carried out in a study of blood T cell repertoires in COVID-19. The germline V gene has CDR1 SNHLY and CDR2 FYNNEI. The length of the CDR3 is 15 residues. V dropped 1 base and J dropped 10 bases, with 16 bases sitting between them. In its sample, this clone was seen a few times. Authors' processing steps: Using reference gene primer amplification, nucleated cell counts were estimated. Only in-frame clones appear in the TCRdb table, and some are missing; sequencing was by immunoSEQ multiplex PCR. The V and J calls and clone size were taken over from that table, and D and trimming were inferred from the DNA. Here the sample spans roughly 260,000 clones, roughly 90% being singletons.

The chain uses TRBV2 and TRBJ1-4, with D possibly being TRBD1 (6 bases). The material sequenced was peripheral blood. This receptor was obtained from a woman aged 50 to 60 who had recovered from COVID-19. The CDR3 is CASSEGPGVLGKLFF. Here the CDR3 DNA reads TGTGCCAGCAGTGAAGGGCCAGGGGTGTTAGGAAAACTGTTTTTT.